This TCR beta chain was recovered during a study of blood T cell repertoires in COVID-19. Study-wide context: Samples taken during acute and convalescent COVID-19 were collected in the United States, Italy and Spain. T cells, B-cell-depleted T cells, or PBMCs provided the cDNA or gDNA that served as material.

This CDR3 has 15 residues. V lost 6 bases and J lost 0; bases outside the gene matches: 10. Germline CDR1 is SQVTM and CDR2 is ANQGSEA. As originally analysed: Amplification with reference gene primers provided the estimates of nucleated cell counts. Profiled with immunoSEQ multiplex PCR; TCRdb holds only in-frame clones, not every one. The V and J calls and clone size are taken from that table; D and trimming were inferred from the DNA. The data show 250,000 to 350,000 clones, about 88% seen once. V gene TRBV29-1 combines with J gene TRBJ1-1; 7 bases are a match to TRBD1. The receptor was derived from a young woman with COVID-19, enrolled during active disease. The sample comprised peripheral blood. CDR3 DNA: TGCAGCGTCAACAAAGAAGGGGGCGTGAACACTGAAGCTTTCTTT. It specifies CSVNKEGGVNTEAFF.